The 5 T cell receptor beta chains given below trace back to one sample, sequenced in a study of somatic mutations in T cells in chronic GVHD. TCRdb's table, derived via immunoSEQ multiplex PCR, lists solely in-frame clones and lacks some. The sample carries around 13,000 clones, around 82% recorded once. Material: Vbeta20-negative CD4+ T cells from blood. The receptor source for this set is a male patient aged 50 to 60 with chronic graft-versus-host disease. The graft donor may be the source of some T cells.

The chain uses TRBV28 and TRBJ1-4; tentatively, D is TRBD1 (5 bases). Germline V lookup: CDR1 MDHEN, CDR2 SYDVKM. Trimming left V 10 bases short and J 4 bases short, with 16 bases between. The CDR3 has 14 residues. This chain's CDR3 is CATLGQGDNEKLFF. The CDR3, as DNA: TGTGCCACCCTAGGGCAGGGTGATAATGAAAAACTGTTTTTT.

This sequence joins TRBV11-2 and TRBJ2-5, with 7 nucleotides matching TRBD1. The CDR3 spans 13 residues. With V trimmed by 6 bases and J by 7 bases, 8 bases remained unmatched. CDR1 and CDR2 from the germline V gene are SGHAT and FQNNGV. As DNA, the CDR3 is TGTGCCAGCAGTTCCCCTTGGACAGGGACCCAGTACTTC. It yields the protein CASSSPWTGTQYF. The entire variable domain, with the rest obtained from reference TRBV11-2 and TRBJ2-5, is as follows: EAGVAQSPRYKIIEKRQSVAFWCNPISGHATLYWYQQILGQGPKLLIQFQNNGVVDDSQLPKDRFSAERLKGVDSTLKIQPAKLEDSAVYLCASSSPWTGTQYFGPGTRLLVL.

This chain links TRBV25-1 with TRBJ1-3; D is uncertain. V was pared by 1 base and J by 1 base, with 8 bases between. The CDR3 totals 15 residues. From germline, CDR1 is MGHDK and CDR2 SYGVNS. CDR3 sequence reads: CASSESVGSGNTIYF. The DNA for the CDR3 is TGTGCCAGCAGTGAATCGGTCGGGTCTGGAAACACCATATATTTT.

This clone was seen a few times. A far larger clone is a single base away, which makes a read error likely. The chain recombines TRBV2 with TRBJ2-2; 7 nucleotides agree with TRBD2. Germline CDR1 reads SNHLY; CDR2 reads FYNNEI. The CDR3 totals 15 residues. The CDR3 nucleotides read TGTGCCAGCATCCTAGCGGTAACGAACACCGGGGAGATGTTTTTT. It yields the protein CASILAVTNTGEMFF. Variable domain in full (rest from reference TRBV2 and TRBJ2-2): EPEVTQTPSHQVTQMGQEVILRCVPISNHLYFYWYRQILGQKVEFLVSFYNNEISEKSEIFDDQFSVERPDGSNFTLKIRSTKLEDSAMYFCASILAVTNTGEMFFGEGSRLTVL.

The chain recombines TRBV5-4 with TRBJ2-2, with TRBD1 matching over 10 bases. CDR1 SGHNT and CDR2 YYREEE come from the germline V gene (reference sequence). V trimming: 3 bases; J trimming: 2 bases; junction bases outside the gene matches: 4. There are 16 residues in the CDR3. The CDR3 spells CASSSGTGVNTGELFF. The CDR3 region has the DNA TGTGCCAGCAGCTCCGGGACAGGGGTTAACACCGGGGAGCTGTTTTTT.